The T cell receptor beta chain described here comes from a study of human T cells and chemical hapten exposure. Specified time point: patch test 1, 2 weeks after DPC sensitization. Treatment in this sample: therapeutic diphenylcyclopropenone sensitization with weekly scalp DPC. The study extracted total RNA from unfractionated whole blood. Regarding the study as a whole: PT1 expanded TCR numbers tracked positively with patch test score.

This clonotype was counted at least ten times. Its antigen is not identified. The CDR3 runs 15 residues. Trimming removed 0 bases from V and 2 bases from J, with 8 bases in between. From germline, CDR1 is MNHEY and CDR2 SVGAGI. Separate cDNA molecules received unique molecular identifiers, which the library attached to them. TCRdb ran MiXCR on the RACE reads and lists one entry per CDR3 protein. The sample contains around 300,000 distinct CDR3 sequences, around 7% of which appear only once. This specimen was whole blood, taken in connection with sensitization to the hapten diphenylcyclopropenone (DPC). This TCR derives from a woman aged 18-29 years with alopecia areata. Some clones in this sample may be carry-over from other donors' samples. The chain links TRBV6-5 to TRBJ1-5; D might be TRBD1 (5 bases). The CDR3 loop is CASSYSLRGNQPQHF. The CDR3 DNA sequence: TGTGCCAGCAGTTACTCGCTCAGGGGCAATCAGCCCCAGCATTTT.